These T cell receptor beta chains were read from a single sample in a study of blood T cell repertoires in COVID-19. Method: immunoSEQ multiplex PCR; TCRdb's copy keeps in-frame clones and lacks some. The sample holds roughly 64,000 clones, about 79% seen once. Sequencing was carried out using peripheral blood. These receptors originate from a woman aged 55-69 years with acute or convalescent COVID-19. CDR3s include the opening cysteine and the closing phenylalanine or tryptophan. D genes are given only for firm matches. A clone size is listed for some rows: how often the clone was seen (once, few, many), or a class if it is expanded.

clone_size,cdr3_length,d_call,v_call,j_call,cdr3_aa,cdr3_nt
few,15,TRBD2,TRBV6-4,TRBJ2-3,CASSASGGATDTQYF,TGTGCCAGCAGTGCTAGCGGGGGGGCCACAGATACGCAGTATTTT
NA,15,TRBD2,TRBV5-1,TRBJ2-1,CASSLSGANYNEQFF,TGCGCCAGCAGCCTAAGCGGGGCGAACTACAATGAGCAGTTCTTC
few,15,NA,TRBV7-9,TRBJ1-4,CASSLARGFHEKLFF,TGTGCCAGCAGCTTAGCGAGGGGGTTCCATGAAAAACTGTTTTTT
NA,14,TRBD2,TRBV9,TRBJ2-7,CASSVGLVSYEQYF,TGTGCCAGCAGCGTGGGACTAGTTTCCTACGAGCAGTACTTC
NA,15,NA,TRBV9,TRBJ2-7,CASSVAWQGIYEQYF,TGTGCCAGCAGCGTAGCTTGGCAGGGGATATACGAGCAGTACTTC
NA,14,NA,TRBV6-6,TRBJ1-6,CASSLDRYNSPLHF,TGTGCCAGCAGCCTGGACAGATATAATTCACCCCTCCACTTT
NA,15,NA,TRBV6-5,TRBJ1-1,CASRVSNSRDTEAFF,TGTGCCAGCAGGGTATCAAACTCTAGAGACACTGAAGCTTTCTTT
NA,14,NA,TRBV18,TRBJ1-1,CASTGQTEGTEAFF,TGTGCCAGCACAGGACAGACTGAGGGCACTGAAGCTTTCTTT
NA,17,TRBD1,TRBV18,TRBJ1-1,CASSRPGQGKMNTEAFF,TGTGCCAGCTCACGACCGGGACAGGGAAAAATGAACACTGAAGCTTTCTTT
NA,15,NA,TRBV5-4,TRBJ2-2,CASSLAGTNTGELFF,TGTGCCAGCAGCTTAGCAGGGACGAACACCGGGGAGCTGTTTTTT
NA,13,NA,TRBV19,TRBJ1-5,CASSTQANQPQHF,TGTGCCAGTAGTACCCAGGCGAATCAGCCCCAGCATTTT
NA,11,NA,TRBV5-4,TRBJ1-1,CASNEGREAFF,TGTGCCAGCAACGAGGGGAGGGAAGCTTTCTTT
NA,15,NA,TRBV11-2,TRBJ1-1,CASSLDIGADTEAFF,TGTGCCAGCAGCTTAGATATAGGGGCGGACACTGAAGCTTTCTTT
once,14,TRBD1,TRBV5-1,TRBJ1-2,CASSLTGVLYGYTF,TGCGCCAGCAGCTTGACAGGGGTATTATATGGCTACACCTTC
NA,15,TRBD1,TRBV5-1,TRBJ1-3,CASSLGGRSENTIYF,TGCGCCAGCAGCTTAGGGGGCAGGTCAGAAAACACCATATATTTT
NA,14,NA,TRBV9,TRBJ1-2,CASSLPGALDGYTF,TGTGCCAGCAGTCTTCCAGGGGCCCTTGATGGCTACACCTTC
NA,12,NA,TRBV7-9,TRBJ1-5,CASSFLSEPQHF,TGTGCCAGCAGCTTTTTATCCGAGCCCCAGCATTTT
NA,12,NA,TRBV2,TRBJ1-2,CASSPGLRGYTF,TGTGCCAGCAGTCCGGGACTGCGTGGCTACACCTTC
NA,13,NA,TRBV19,TRBJ1-1,CASTAGTSIAAFF,TGTGCCAGTACCGCCGGGACTTCCATCGCAGCTTTCTTT
NA,15,TRBD1,TRBV5-5,TRBJ1-6,CASSPSRQGNSPLHF,TGTGCCAGCAGCCCCTCACGACAGGGAAATTCACCCCTCCACTTT
NA,14,NA,TRBV15,TRBJ1-3,CATSRARAGNTIYF,TGTGCCACCAGCAGAGCACGGGCTGGAAACACCATATATTTT
NA,18,TRBD1,TRBV19,TRBJ1-4,CASSLGQGIPLTNEKLFF,TGTGCCAGTAGTCTGGGACAGGGAATTCCTTTAACTAATGAAAAACTGTTTTTT
few,16,TRBD2,TRBV3-1/TRBV3-2,TRBJ2-3,CASSQDRGGETDTQYF,TGTGCCAGCAGCCAAGATCGTGGGGGGGAGACAGATACGCAGTATTTT
NA,11,NA,TRBV5-1,TRBJ2-5,CASSSKETQYF,TGCGCCAGCAGCTCAAAAGAGACCCAGTACTTC
NA,14,TRBD1,TRBV7-9,TRBJ2-4,CASSSDREQNIQYF,TGTGCCAGCAGCTCGGACAGGGAGCAAAACATTCAGTACTTC
NA,13,TRBD2,TRBV10-1,TRBJ2-1,CASRPAGSNEQFF,TGCGCCAGCAGGCCAGCGGGGAGTAATGAGCAGTTCTTC
few,17,TRBD1,TRBV5-6,TRBJ2-3,CASSLYGTGTSTDTQYF,TGTGCCAGCAGCTTGTACGGGACAGGGACTAGCACAGATACGCAGTATTTT
NA,12,NA,TRBV3-1/TRBV3-2,TRBJ2-1,CASSLYRGEQFF,TGTGCCAGCAGCCTATATCGGGGGGAGCAGTTCTTC
once,13,NA,TRBV9,TRBJ1-2,CASSPGIRSGYTF,TGTGCCAGCAGCCCAGGGATTAGATCCGGCTACACCTTC
many,15,NA,TRBV9,TRBJ2-1,CASSVLGGASDEQFF,TGTGCCAGCAGCGTATTGGGCGGGGCATCCGATGAGCAGTTCTTC
NA,17,TRBD1,TRBV6-1,TRBJ1-1,CASSERPGQVVNTEAFF,TGTGCCAGCAGTGAACGACCGGGACAGGTGGTCAACACTGAAGCTTTCTTT
once,17,TRBD1,TRBV10-3,TRBJ2-4,CAISESRTGIAKNIQYF,TGTGCCATCAGTGAGTCAAGGACAGGGATAGCCAAAAACATTCAGTACTTC
once,15,TRBD2,TRBV6-5,TRBJ2-1,CASSYAGDSYNEQFF,TGTGCCAGCAGTTACGCGGGGGACTCCTACAATGAGCAGTTCTTC
NA,14,TRBD1,TRBV24-1,TRBJ1-2,CATSDLNRGYGYTF,TGTGCCACCAGTGATTTGAACAGGGGCTATGGCTACACCTTC
NA,15,NA,TRBV6-1,TRBJ1-6,CASSEDHREYSPLHF,TGTGCCAGCAGTGAAGATCACAGGGAATATTCACCCCTCCACTTT
NA,16,TRBD2,TRBV24-1,TRBJ2-1,CATSDATSGAHNEQFF,TGTGCCACCAGTGATGCGACTAGCGGGGCGCACAATGAGCAGTTCTTC
once,15,TRBD2,TRBV3-1/TRBV3-2,TRBJ2-2,CASSLAGANTGELFF,TGTGCCAGCAGCCTAGCGGGGGCGAACACCGGGGAGCTGTTTTTT
NA,12,TRBD1,TRBV2,TRBJ1-2,CASSGQGGGYTF,TGTGCCAGCAGTGGACAGGGCGGAGGCTACACCTTC
NA,14,NA,TRBV18,TRBJ1-2,CASSPPSSNYGYTF,TGTGCCAGCTCACCACCATCTTCTAACTATGGCTACACCTTC
few,15,TRBD2,TRBV5-1,TRBJ2-5,CASSLTGTSIETQYF,TGCGCCAGCAGCTTGACCGGGACTAGCATAGAGACCCAGTACTTC
NA,17,TRBD2,TRBV9,TRBJ2-3,CASSTYRRAGSTDTQYF,TGTGCCAGCAGCACGTACCGCCGAGCGGGGAGCACAGATACGCAGTATTTT
NA,14,NA,TRBV5-1,TRBJ1-1,CASRAGGLNTEAFF,TGCGCCAGCAGAGCAGGAGGTTTGAACACTGAAGCTTTCTTT
NA,16,NA,TRBV7-2,TRBJ1-3,CASSLFQGWNGNTIYF,TGTGCCAGCAGCTTATTCCAGGGTTGGAATGGAAACACCATATATTTT
few,17,TRBD1,TRBV27,TRBJ1-1,CASSLDRDRGRGTEAFF,TGTGCCAGCAGTTTAGACCGGGACAGGGGCCGAGGCACTGAAGCTTTCTTT
NA,13,NA,TRBV6-5,TRBJ2-2,CASATGMAGELFF,TGTGCCAGCGCCACAGGGATGGCCGGGGAGCTGTTTTTT
NA,13,NA,TRBV19,TRBJ1-5,CASSMVGHQPQHF,TGTGCCAGTAGTATGGTGGGCCACCAGCCCCAGCATTTT
NA,16,TRBD1,TRBV5-6,TRBJ1-4,CASSRTRGLRDEKLFF,TGTGCCAGCAGCCGAACCAGGGGGCTGAGGGATGAAAAACTGTTTTTT
NA,12,NA,TRBV10-3,TRBJ1-1,CAISGPSTEAFF,TGTGCCATCAGTGGCCCGAGCACTGAAGCTTTCTTT
NA,13,TRBD1,TRBV5-4,TRBJ2-7,CASSWTGTYEQYF,TGTGCCAGCAGTTGGACAGGGACCTACGAGCAGTACTTC
NA,19,NA,TRBV30,TRBJ1-2,CAWSGSFSHLIGQSYGYTF,TGTGCCTGGAGTGGTTCCTTCTCCCACCTAATTGGACAGAGCTATGGCTACACCTTC
NA,16,TRBD1,TRBV15,TRBJ1-2,CATSARQGGANYGYTF,TGTGCCACCAGCGCACGACAGGGGGGTGCTAACTATGGCTACACCTTC
NA,12,NA,TRBV12-3/TRBV12-4,TRBJ2-3,CASSLAGDTQYF,TGTGCCAGCAGCTTGGCGGGAGATACGCAGTATTTT
NA,15,NA,TRBV7-9,TRBJ1-4,CASSLTGQVNEKLFF,TGTGCCAGCAGCCTGACAGGCCAGGTTAATGAAAAACTGTTTTTT